This T cell receptor beta chain derives from a study of beta chain features in type 1 diabetes. In regard to this clone: What it recognizes is unknown.

Overall study results and limits: The study found moderately but significantly shorter TCRB CDR3s in all four CD4+ subsets of Type 1 diabetes patients.

The CDR3 has 15 amino acids. V lost 5 bases and J lost 0, with 11 bases in between. In germline, CDR1 is SGHDN, CDR2 FVKESK. Since all of the isolated RNA was reverse transcribed, expressed TCRB transcripts were what got sequenced. Clones were read by immunoSEQ multiplex PCR, and TCRdb kept only the in-frame ones, dropping some. The data hold about 640,000 clones, with over 10% observed a single time. Sequenced material: naive CD4+ T cells from blood. This chain connects TRBV14 to TRBJ1-3; D possibly corresponds to TRBD1 (6 bases). The clonotype was recovered from a man younger than 45 with type 1 diabetes. Here the CDR3 DNA reads TGTGCCAGCAGCTTCGGACAGAGCTCTGGAAACACCATATATTTT. Translation gives CASSFGQSSGNTIYF.